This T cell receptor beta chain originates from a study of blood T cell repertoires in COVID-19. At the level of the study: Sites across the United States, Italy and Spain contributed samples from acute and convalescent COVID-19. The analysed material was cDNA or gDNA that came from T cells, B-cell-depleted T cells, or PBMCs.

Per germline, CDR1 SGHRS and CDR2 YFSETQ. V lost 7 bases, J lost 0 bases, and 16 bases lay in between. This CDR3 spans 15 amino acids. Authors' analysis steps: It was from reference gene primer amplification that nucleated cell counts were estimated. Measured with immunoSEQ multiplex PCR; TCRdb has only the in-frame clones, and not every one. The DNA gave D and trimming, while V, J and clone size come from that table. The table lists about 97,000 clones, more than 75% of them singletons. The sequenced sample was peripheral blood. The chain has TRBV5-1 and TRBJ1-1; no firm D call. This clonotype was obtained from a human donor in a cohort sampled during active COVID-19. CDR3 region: CASRGFLDLNTEAFF. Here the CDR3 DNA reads TGCGCCAGCCGGGGTTTTCTAGACTTGAACACTGAAGCTTTCTTT.